A selection of T cell receptor beta chains follows, all from one sample in a study of T-cell memory formation after mild COVID-19. One entry per CDR3 protein results from TCRdb running MiXCR on the 5' RACE reads. The sample consists of hundreds of thousands of distinct CDR3 sequences, 20% of them appearing once. Material for sequencing was PBMCs or a T cell subset sorted from them (not recorded which). The receptor source for this set is an adult woman who had mild COVID-19 (a few samples of this study predate the infection). Cell type and time point are not known. The CDR3 runs from the conserved cysteine through the conserved F or W. D genes are given only for firm matches. The size field is filled for only some rows; it gives once, few, many or a size class.

clone_size	d_call	v_call	j_call	cdr3_nt	cdr3_aa
.	.	TRBV10-3	TRBJ2-7	TGTGCCATCAGTGAGTTTGCCCACTACGAGCAGTACTTC	CAISEFAHYEQYF
.	TRBD1	TRBV12-3/TRBV12-4	TRBJ2-3	TGTGCCAGCAGTTCCAGACAGGGGACAGATACGCAGTATTTT	CASSSRQGTDTQYF
.	TRBD1	TRBV6-6	TRBJ2-7	TGTGCCAGCGGGACCGACAGGGGGCAATCCTACGAGCAGTACTTC	CASGTDRGQSYEQYF
few	.	TRBV7-6	TRBJ2-7	TGTGCCAGCAGCCCGGCGTCCAGACCCTACGAGCAGTACTTC	CASSPASRPYEQYF
few	.	TRBV12-3/TRBV12-4	TRBJ1-1	TGTGCCAGCAACTCCGGGACGGAGAACACTGAAGCTTTCTTT	CASNSGTENTEAFF
.	.	TRBV24-1	TRBJ2-3	TGTGCCACCAGTGAGAAGAAGGCAGATACGCAGTATTTT	CATSEKKADTQYF
few	TRBD1	TRBV4-1	TRBJ2-7	TGCGCCAGCAGCCTGAGTGGACAGGGGGCGAGTGAGCAGTACTTC	CASSLSGQGASEQYF
few	.	TRBV29-1	TRBJ2-5	TGCAGCGTCCTAGCAGATCCTGCCCAGTACTTC	CSVLADPAQYF
few	TRBD1	TRBV4-2	TRBJ1-1	TGTGCCAGCAGCCAAGATGGACAGGGGGCTCGGTCTGAAGCTTTCTTT	CASSQDGQGARSEAFF
.	.	TRBV30	TRBJ2-5	TGTGCCTGGAGCGTCAGCGGGGAGACCCAGTACTTC	CAWSVSGETQYF
.	.	TRBV4-3	TRBJ2-3	TGCGCCAGCAGCCAAGATCTAAGCGCTTCATTCACAGATACGCAGTATTTT	CASSQDLSASFTDTQYF
many	.	TRBV15	TRBJ2-3	TGTGCCACCAGCAGAACTAGCACAGATACGCAGTATTTT	CATSRTSTDTQYF
few	TRBD2	TRBV9	TRBJ2-1	TGTGCCAGCAGCTTACTAGCGGGAGTCGGGGATGAGCAGTTCTTC	CASSLLAGVGDEQFF
.	.	TRBV3-1	TRBJ2-5	TGTGCCAGCAGCCAAGCCGGAGAGGAGACCCAGTACTTC	CASSQAGEETQYF
few	.	TRBV5-1	TRBJ2-7	TGCGCCAGCAGCTTGGACCGACTTTCGGGGGACGAGCAGTACTTC	CASSLDRLSGDEQYF
.	.	TRBV28	TRBJ1-1	TGTGCCAGCAGCCGAGCCCAGGGTTCCACTGAAGCTTTCTTT	CASSRAQGSTEAFF
many	.	TRBV7-9	TRBJ1-4	TGTGCCAGCAGCTTAGGTGGGGAAAAACTGTTTTTT	CASSLGGEKLFF
.	.	TRBV24-1	TRBJ1-5	TGTGCCACCAGCCTGGGCCAATATCAGCCCCAGCATTTT	CATSLGQYQPQHF